The following is a T cell receptor (beta chain) sequence with its context. Its antigen remains unknown. The entry originates in a study of identifying expanded T cells in peripheral blood. General study findings and limits: Over approximately two and four weeks, about 16.4 and 19 clones changed, versus approximately 1.1 between replicates. Variance in clone template counts between approximately two-week samples significantly increased with total template count across all healthy donors.

The method was immunoSEQ multiplex PCR; TCRdb's version includes in-frame clones alone and lacks a portion of them. The sample yields approximately 90,000 clones, 88% seen once. No infections or other immune events were documented during collection. This CDR3 is 11 amino acids long. CDR1 and CDR2 (germline): GTSNPN, SVGIG (reference sequence). Trimming removed 5 bases at V and 7 bases at J, with 8 bases between. Sequencing used blood. V and J are TRBV30 and TRBJ2-2; D call uncertain. This TCR came from a person aged 18-70 years in good health. The CDR3 sequence: CAWGHNGELFF. CDR3 DNA: TGTGCCTGGGGTCACAACGGGGAGCTGTTTTTT.